The TCR beta chain under discussion was sequenced for a study of blood T cell repertoires in COVID-19. The CDR3 loop spans 17 amino acids. Germline V gene sequence: CDR1 SGHKS, CDR2 YYEKEE (reference sequence). V dropped 0 bases and J dropped 1; count of bases not matched to a gene: 4. In the original analysis: Estimation of nucleated cell counts was performed using reference gene primer amplification. Data came from immunoSEQ multiplex PCR; TCRdb stores just in-frame clones and leaves some out. The V and J calls and clone size come from that table; D and trimming were worked out from the DNA. The sample shows around 320,000 clones, 85% to 95% of them seen only once. Cohorts were determined from participant-reported clinical history. In the 2 weeks before study entry, exposed participants met a COVID-19 case, which was PCR-confirmed or clinician-diagnosed.

The receptor was derived from a woman aged 25 to 39 who had been exposed to COVID-19. The material sequenced was PBMCs or T cells enriched from blood (not recorded which). The V call is TRBV5-5, the J call TRBJ1-4, with TRBD1 identical over 9 bases. CDR3 nucleotides: TGTGCCAGCAGCTTGGATTTGGACAGGGGAACTAATGAAAAACTGTTTTTT. The encoded protein is CASSLDLDRGTNEKLFF.